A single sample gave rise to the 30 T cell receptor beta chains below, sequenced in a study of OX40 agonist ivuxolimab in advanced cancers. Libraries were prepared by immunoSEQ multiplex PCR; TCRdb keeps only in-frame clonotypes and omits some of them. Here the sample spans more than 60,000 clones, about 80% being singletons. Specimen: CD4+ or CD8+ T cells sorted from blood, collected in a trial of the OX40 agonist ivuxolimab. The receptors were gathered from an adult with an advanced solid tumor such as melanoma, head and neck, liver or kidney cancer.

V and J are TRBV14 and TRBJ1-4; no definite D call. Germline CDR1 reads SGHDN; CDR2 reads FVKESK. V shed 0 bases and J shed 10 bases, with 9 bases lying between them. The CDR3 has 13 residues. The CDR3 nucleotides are TGTGCCAGCAGCCAAGATTTGCGGGGAAAACTGTTTTTT. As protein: CASSQDLRGKLFF.

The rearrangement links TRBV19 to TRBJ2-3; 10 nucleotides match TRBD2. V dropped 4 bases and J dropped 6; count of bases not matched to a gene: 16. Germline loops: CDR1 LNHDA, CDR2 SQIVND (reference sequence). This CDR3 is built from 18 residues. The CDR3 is CASSTPHSSGGRGDTQYF. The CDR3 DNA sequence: TGTGCCAGTAGTACACCTCATTCTAGCGGGGGCCGGGGGGATACGCAGTATTTT. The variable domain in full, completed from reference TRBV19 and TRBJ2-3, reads DGGITQSPKYLFRKEGQNVTLSCEQNLNHDAMYWYRQDPGQGLRLIYYSQIVNDFQKGDIAEGYSVSREKKESFPLTVTSAQKNPTAFYLCASSTPHSSGGRGDTQYFGPGTRLTVL.

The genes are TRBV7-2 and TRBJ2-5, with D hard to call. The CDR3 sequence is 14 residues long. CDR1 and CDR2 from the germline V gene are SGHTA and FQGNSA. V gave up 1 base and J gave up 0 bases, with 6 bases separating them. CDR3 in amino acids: CASSLGGNQETQYF. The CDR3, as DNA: TGTGCCAGCAGCTTAGGAGGCAACCAAGAGACCCAGTACTTC. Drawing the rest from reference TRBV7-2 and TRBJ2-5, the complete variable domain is GAGVSQSPSNKVTEKGKDVELRCDPISGHTALYWYRQSLGQGLEFLIYFQGNSAPDKSGLPSDRFSAERTGGSVSTLTIQRTQQEDSAVYLCASSLGGNQETQYFGPGTRLLVL.

CDR3 in DNA: TGCGCCAGCAGCTTGGGAGCGGGGGGGCGAGAGACCCAGTACTTC. It yields the protein CASSLGAGGRETQYF. The V and J genes are TRBV5-1 and TRBJ2-5, with 10 positions matching TRBD2. The trim removed 0 bases at V and 4 bases at J, leaving 3 bases unmatched. Germline values: CDR1 SGHRS, CDR2 YFSETQ. There are 15 residues in the CDR3.

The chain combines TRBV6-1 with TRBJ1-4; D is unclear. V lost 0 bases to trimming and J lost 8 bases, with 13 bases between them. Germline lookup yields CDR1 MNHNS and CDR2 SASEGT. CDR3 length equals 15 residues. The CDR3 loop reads CASSEAVLRGEKLFF. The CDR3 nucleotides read TGTGCCAGCAGTGAAGCGGTTTTGAGAGGCGAAAAACTGTTTTTT.

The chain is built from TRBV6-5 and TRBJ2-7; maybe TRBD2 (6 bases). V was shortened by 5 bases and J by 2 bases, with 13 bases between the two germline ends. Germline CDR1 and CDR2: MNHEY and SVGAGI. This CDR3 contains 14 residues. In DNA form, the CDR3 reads TGTGCCAGCAGTCCTATGAGGACTACCTACGAGCAGTACTTC. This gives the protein CASSPMRTTYEQYF.

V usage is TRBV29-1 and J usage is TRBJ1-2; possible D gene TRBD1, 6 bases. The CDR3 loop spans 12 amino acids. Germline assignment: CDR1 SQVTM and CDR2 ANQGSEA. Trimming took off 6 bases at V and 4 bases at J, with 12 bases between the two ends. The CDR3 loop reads CSVLGGPYGYTF. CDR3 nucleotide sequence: TGCAGCGTGTTAGGGGGTCCCTATGGCTACACCTTC.

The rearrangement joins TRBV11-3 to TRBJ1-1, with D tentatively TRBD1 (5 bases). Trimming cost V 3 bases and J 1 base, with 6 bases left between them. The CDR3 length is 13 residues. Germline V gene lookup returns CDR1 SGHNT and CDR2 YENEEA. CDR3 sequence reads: CASSLGPNTEAFF. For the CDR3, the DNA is TGTGCCAGCAGCTTGGGGCCGAACACTGAAGCTTTCTTT.

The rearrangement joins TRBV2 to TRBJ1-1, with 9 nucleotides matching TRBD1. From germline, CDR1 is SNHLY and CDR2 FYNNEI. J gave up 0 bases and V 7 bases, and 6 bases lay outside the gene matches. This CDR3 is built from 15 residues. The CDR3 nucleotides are TGTGCCAGCAAGAGGCACAGGGGGCTGAACACTGAAGCTTTCTTT. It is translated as CASKRHRGLNTEAFF.

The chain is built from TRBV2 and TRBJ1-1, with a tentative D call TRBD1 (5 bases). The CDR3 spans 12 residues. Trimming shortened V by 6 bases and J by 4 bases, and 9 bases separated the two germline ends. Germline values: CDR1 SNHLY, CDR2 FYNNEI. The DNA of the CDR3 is TGTGCCAGCAGAATGGGGGTCACTGAAGCTTTCTTT. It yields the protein CASRMGVTEAFF.

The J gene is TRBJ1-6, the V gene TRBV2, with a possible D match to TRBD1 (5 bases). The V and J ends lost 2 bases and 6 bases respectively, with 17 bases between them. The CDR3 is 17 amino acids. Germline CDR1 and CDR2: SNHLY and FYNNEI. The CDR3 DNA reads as TGTGCCAGCAGTGAACCGAGGGGCCTAAAGGGTAATTCACCCCTCCACTTT. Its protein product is CASSEPRGLKGNSPLHF. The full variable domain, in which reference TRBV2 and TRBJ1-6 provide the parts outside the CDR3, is EPEVTQTPSHQVTQMGQEVILRCVPISNHLYFYWYRQILGQKVEFLVSFYNNEISEKSEIFDDQFSVERPDGSNFTLKIRSTKLEDSAMYFCASSEPRGLKGNSPLHFGNGTRLTVT.

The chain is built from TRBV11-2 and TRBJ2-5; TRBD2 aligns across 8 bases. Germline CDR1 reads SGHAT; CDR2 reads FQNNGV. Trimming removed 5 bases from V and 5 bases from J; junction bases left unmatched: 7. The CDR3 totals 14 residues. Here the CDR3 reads CASSRGRGGETQYF. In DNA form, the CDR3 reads TGTGCCAGCAGCCGTGGACGGGGGGGGGAGACCCAGTACTTC.

CDR3 residues: CASSLGQVATGELFF. CDR3 DNA sequence: TGTGCCAGCAGCTTGGGGCAGGTGGCCACCGGGGAGCTGTTTTTT. The rearrangement links TRBV5-6 to TRBJ2-2, with D hard to call. Germline-derived CDR1 and CDR2 are SGHDT and YYEEEE. V lost 0 bases to trimming and J lost 4 bases, with 10 bases between them. The CDR3 has 15 residues. The whole variable domain, remainder taken from reference TRBV5-6 and TRBJ2-2, is DAGVTQSPTHLIKTRGQQVTLRCSPKSGHDTVSWYQQALGQGPQFIFQYYEEEERQRGNFPDRFSGHQFPNYSSELNVNALLLGDSALYLCASSLGQVATGELFFGEGSRLTVL.

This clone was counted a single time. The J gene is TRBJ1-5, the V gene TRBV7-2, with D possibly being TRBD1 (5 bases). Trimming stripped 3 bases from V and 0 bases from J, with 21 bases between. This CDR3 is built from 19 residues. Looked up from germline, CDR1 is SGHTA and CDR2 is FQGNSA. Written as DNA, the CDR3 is TGTGCCAGCAGCTTCGTCCCGATAACAGGACCTACTAGCAATCAGCCCCAGCATTTT. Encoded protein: CASSFVPITGPTSNQPQHF.

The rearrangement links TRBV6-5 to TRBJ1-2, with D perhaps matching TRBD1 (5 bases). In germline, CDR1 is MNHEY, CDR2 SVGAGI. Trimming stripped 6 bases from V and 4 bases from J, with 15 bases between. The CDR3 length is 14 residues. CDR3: CASRSPRGAYGYTF. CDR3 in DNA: TGTGCCAGCAGATCCCCACGAGGGGCCTATGGCTACACCTTC.

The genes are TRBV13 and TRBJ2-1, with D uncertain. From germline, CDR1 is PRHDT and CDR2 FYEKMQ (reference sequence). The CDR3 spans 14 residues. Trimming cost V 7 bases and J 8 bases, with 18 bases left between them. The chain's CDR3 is CASTYRDLTDEQFF. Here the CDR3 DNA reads TGTGCCAGCACCTATCGCGATCTTACCGATGAGCAGTTCTTC.

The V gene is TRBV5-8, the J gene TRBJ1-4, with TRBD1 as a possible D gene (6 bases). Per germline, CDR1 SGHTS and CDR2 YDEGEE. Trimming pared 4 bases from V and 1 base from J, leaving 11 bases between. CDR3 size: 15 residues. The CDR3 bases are TGTGCCAGCAGCCCGGGGGGGCTAACTAATGAAAAACTGTTTTTT. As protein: CASSPGGLTNEKLFF.

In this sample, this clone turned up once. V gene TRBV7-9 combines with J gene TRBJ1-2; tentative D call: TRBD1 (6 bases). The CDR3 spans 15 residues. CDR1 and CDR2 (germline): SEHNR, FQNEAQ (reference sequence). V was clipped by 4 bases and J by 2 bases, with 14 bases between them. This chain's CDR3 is CASSYESTGNYGYTF. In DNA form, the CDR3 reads TGTGCCAGCAGCTACGAGTCGACAGGAAACTATGGCTACACCTTC.

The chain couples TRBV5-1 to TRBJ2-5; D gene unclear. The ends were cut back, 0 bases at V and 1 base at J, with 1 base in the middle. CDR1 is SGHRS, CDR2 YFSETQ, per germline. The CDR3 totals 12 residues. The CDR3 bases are TGCGCCAGCAGCTTGGTCCAAGAGACCCAGTACTTC. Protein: CASSLVQETQYF.

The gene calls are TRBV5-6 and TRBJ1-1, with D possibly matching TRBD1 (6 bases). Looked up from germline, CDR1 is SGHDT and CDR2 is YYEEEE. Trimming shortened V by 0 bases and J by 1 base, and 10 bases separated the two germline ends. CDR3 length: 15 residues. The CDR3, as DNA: TGTGCCAGCAGCTTGGATCCACAGGGGAACACTGAAGCTTTCTTT. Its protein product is CASSLDPQGNTEAFF.

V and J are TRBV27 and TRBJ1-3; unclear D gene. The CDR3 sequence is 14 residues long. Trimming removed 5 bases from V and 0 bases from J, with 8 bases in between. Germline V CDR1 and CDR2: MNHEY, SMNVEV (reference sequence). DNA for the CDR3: TGTGCCAGCAGTCAGACCCACTCTGGAAACACCATATATTTT. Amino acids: CASSQTHSGNTIYF.

CDR3 loop: CASSGRETQYF. CDR3 DNA: TGTGCCAGCAGTGGCAGAGAGACCCAGTACTTC. The chain links TRBV2 to TRBJ2-5; D gene unclear. V was cut by 4 bases and J by 4 bases, with 4 bases left in between. CDR1 SNHLY and CDR2 FYNNEI come from the germline V gene. The length of the CDR3 is 11 residues.

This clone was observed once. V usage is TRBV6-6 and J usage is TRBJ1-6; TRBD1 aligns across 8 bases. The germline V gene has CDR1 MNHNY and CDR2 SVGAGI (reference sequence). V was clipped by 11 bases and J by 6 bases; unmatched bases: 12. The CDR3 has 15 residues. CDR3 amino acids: CASSQEGQVNSPLHF. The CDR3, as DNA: TGTGCCTCCTCCCAGGAGGGACAGGTTAATTCACCCCTCCACTTT.

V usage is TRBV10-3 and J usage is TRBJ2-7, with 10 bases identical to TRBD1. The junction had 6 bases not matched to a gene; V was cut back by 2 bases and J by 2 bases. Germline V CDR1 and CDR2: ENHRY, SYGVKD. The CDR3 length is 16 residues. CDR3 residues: CAISETDRGSPYEQYF. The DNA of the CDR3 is TGTGCCATCAGTGAGACGGACAGGGGGTCCCCCTACGAGCAGTACTTC.

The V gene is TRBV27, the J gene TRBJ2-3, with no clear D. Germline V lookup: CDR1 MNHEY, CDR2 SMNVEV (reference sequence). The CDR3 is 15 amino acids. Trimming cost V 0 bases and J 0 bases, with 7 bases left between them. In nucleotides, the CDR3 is TGTGCCAGCAGTTTATCGGCCCCCAGCACAGATACGCAGTATTTT. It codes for CASSLSAPSTDTQYF.

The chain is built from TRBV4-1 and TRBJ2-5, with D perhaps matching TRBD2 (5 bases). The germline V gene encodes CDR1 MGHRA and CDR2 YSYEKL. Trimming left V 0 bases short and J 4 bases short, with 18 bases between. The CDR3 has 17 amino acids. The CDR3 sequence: CASSQDWPGPGGETQYF. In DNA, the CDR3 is TGCGCCAGCAGCCAAGATTGGCCAGGCCCTGGAGGAGAGACCCAGTACTTC.

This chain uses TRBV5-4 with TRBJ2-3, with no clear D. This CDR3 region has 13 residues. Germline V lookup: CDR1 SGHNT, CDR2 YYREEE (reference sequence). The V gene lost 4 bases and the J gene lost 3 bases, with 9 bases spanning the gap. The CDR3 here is CASSLLQTDTQYF. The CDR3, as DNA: TGTGCCAGCAGCCTACTCCAAACAGATACGCAGTATTTT.

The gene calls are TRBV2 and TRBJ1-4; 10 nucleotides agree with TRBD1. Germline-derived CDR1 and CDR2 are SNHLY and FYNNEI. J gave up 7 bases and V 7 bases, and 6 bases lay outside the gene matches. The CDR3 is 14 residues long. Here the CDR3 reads CASTRQGASEKLFF. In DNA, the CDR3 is TGTGCCAGCACCCGACAGGGGGCGAGTGAAAAACTGTTTTTT.

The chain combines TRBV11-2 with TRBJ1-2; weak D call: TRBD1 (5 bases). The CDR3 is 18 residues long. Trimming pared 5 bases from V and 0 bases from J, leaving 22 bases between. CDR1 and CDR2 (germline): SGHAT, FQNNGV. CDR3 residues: CASSKPWDGVITNYGYTF. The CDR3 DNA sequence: TGTGCCAGCAGCAAACCTTGGGACGGCGTCATTACTAACTATGGCTACACCTTC.

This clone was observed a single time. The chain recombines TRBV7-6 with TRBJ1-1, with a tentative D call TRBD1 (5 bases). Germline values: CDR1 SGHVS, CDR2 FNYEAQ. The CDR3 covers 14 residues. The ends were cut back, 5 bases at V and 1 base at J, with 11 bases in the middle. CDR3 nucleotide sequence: TGTGCCAGCAGCGTGAGGGGCCCGAACACTGAAGCTTTCTTT. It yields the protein CASSVRGPNTEAFF.